These 2 T cell receptor beta chains share one sample of origin, sequenced in a study of blood T cell repertoires in COVID-19. The method was immunoSEQ multiplex PCR; TCRdb's version includes in-frame clones alone and lacks a portion of them. The sample holds about 150,000 clones; 82% are singletons and the top ten take 13% to 15%. Material: peripheral blood. These receptors were collected from a human donor with acute or convalescent COVID-19. The donor label of this sample is uncertain.

In its sample, this clone was seen many times. The V gene is TRBV5-1, the J gene TRBJ1-2; weak D call: TRBD1 (6 bases). CDR1 is SGHRS and CDR2 is YFSETQ in the germline V gene. The CDR3 has 14 residues. V was pared by 2 bases and J by 1 base, with 9 bases between. The CDR3 spells CASSLSGDNYGYTF. CDR3 sequence (DNA): TGCGCCAGCAGCTTATCAGGGGATAACTATGGCTACACCTTC.

The CDR3: CASRMTSGGRYNEQFF. CDR3 nucleotides: TGTGCCAGCAGGATGACTAGCGGGGGGCGCTACAATGAGCAGTTCTTC. The chain recombines TRBV7-2 with TRBJ2-1, with 13 bases identical to TRBD2. The CDR3 length is 16 residues. J was trimmed by 3 bases and V by 6 bases; bases with no gene match: 5. Germline CDR1 is SGHTA and CDR2 is FQGNSA.